The present entry profiles one T cell receptor beta chain with its context. Its antigen is currently unknown. Trimming cost V 0 bases and J 1 base, with 7 bases left between them. CDR1 is WNHNN, CDR2 SYGVQD, per germline (reference sequence). This CDR3 comprises 15 residues. The data stem from a study of OX40 agonist ivuxolimab in advanced cancers. Overall study context: Ivuxolimab was administered intravenously to patients at 0.01 to 10 mg/kg every 2 weeks. The dose-escalation cohort was about 87% male, with a mean age of about 60 years, ranging roughly 23 to 79.

Study-wide results and caveats: Among patients with partial responses at 0.1-3.0 mg/kg, clonal expansion was among the lowest.

Using immunoSEQ multiplex PCR, the repertoire was profiled, and TCRdb retains in-frame clones only, with some absent. The profile shows about 73,000 clones, around 90% of them singletons. This clonotype originated in an adult with an advanced solid tumor such as melanoma, head and neck, liver or kidney cancer. Sequenced material: CD4+ or CD8+ T cells sorted from blood, taken in a trial of the OX40 agonist ivuxolimab. This chain uses TRBV10-1 with TRBJ2-1; TRBD1 or TRBD2 may be the D gene (5 bases each). The CDR3 loop is CASSESGESYNEQFF. The CDR3 coding sequence is TGCGCCAGCAGTGAGTCGGGGGAATCCTACAATGAGCAGTTCTTC.